This T cell receptor (beta chain) was obtained from a study of cytomegalovirus exposure and HLA in healthy donors. Study-wide results and limits: Cytomegalovirus-associated status was assigned to about 160 TCR beta chains.

Germline values: CDR1 MNHNS, CDR2 SASEGT. V lost 7 bases to trimming and J lost 0 bases; unmatched junction nucleotides: 6. The length of the CDR3 is 15 residues. PCR amplification relied on 60 Vbeta primers (plus 13 Jbeta primers). Clones were sequenced by immunoSEQ multiplex PCR, and TCRdb holds only the in-frame ones, with some missing. The data show about 230,000 clones, around 83% seen once. This clone was counted a single time. The target antigen is unknown. This clonotype was obtained from a girl aged 2-9 years in good health and CMV-seronegative. Sequenced material: PBMCs. This chain links TRBV6-1 with TRBJ2-1; TRBD2 matches 7 bases. CDR3 nucleotides: TGTGCCAGCAATCCAGGCGGGAGCTCCTACAATGAGCAGTTCTTC. It specifies CASNPGGSSYNEQFF.